The present TCR beta chain was sequenced within a study of OX40 agonist ivuxolimab in advanced cancers. Turning to the study itself: Treatment of patients was with ivuxolimab, an agonistic anti-OX40 (CD134) antibody. Antecedent anti-PD-1, anti-PD-L1 or anti-CTLA-4 therapy was permissible, with about 40% having received some. Study-wide results and limits: Low normalized clonal expansion also occurred in some nonresponding patients. On average, CD8+ T cells had more expanded clones than CD4+.

This CDR3 has 17 residues. V shed 1 base and J shed 0 bases, with 16 bases lying between them. Per the germline V gene, CDR1 is SGHRS and CDR2 is YFSETQ. On this clone: The antigen remains undetermined.

The repertoire was sequenced with immunoSEQ multiplex PCR; TCRdb's copy has only in-frame clones and lacks some. The sample shows tens of thousands of clones, more than 85% of them seen only once. V gene TRBV5-1 combines with J gene TRBJ1-1; D is possibly TRBD1 (5 bases). The clonotype was recovered from an adult with an advanced solid tumor such as melanoma, head and neck, liver or kidney cancer. The sequenced sample was CD4+ or CD8+ T cells sorted from blood, obtained in a trial of the OX40 agonist ivuxolimab. The CDR3 bases are TGCGCCAGCAGCTTGAGGATGCAGGGCCTGGTGAACACTGAAGCTTTCTTT. As protein: CASSLRMQGLVNTEAFF.